This TCR beta chain was found in a study of memory CD4+ T cells and cytomegalovirus serostatus (dated by TCRdb to the late 2010s). In the study overall: The cohort comprised 33 healthy Belgian adults, 9 CMV seropositive and 24 CMV seronegative. To replicate a published TCR-based CMV serostatus classifier, the researchers sequenced the CD4+ memory TCRbeta repertoires of a Belgian cohort whose cytomegalovirus serostatus was known. Broader findings and caveats from the paper: Only CD4+CD45RO+ memory cells were sequenced, in contrast to the original study, in which naive and memory CD4+ and CD8+ populations were covered. The results were read as suggesting that the CMV-associated TCR signature is, for the most part, present in the CD4+ memory repertoire. CMV serostatus prediction reached a median bootstrapped AUC of roughly 0.96 with the original framework and roughly 0.9 with a US-trained random forest. Of around 160 previously reported CMV-associated TCRbeta sequences, approximately 70 appeared in the CD4+ memory repertoires, each in one to five individuals. On the Belgian cohort, the classifier built on the original framework reached a median bootstrapped AUC of about 0.95, with a 95% CI of 0.76-1.00.

Remarks on this clone: What antigen it recognizes has not been identified. Base qualities are not provided; no much larger clone lies one nucleotide away.

The germline V gene yields MNHNS for CDR1 and SASEGT for CDR2. Between the V and J ends, shortened by 3 bases and 3 bases respectively, the junction contains 4 bases. Reading from cysteine to phenylalanine, the CDR3 counts 12 amino acids. Just CDR3 DNA is preserved here, 36 bases in frame from base 1. The Quick-DNA Microprep Kit was used to extract genomic DNA from the sorted cells. Amplification of TCRbeta DNA was done with the immunoSEQ hsTCRbeta kit, following the protocol from the manufacturer. TCRbeta libraries were sequenced on an Illumina MiSeq instrument. As for how the authors treated the data: Following removal of out-of-frame sequences, 2.3 million or so distinct TCRbeta sequences were retained, with an average of roughly 70,000 per individual. Each individual was scored using the number of roughly 150 previously reported CMV-associated TCRbeta sequences that the individual carried and the total number of productive distinct TCRbeta sequences. A beta-binomial model was reimplemented in Python, and scikit-learn random forests with default parameters were trained on US cohort data. On the Belgian cohort, classifier performance was reported as the median AUC, along with percentile confidence intervals, across 10,000 bootstrap iterations. The immuneACCESS repertoire file appears here via TCRdb, limited to in-frame rearrangements. These files lack a portion of the clones; in checked studies, under half of the deficit traces to unresolved V genes, and the cause of the others is not known. V, J and clone size reflect that table, while D and trimming were determined from the DNA. In all, the sample holds about 58,000 clones, and approximately 81% of those were seen once. Roughly 0.5% of the sample comes from the top ten.

A FACSAria II was used to sort memory CD4+ T cells, defined as single viable CD3+CD4+CD8-CD45RO+ cells. CMV serostatus was determined using a Roche Elecsys assay that detects serum IgG against CMV pp150, pp28, p38 and p52. After the samples were thawed, total CD4+ T cells were enriched through positive selection using CD4 magnetic microbeads. The samples came from a separate study whose specific focus was interrogating the CD4+ T cell memory repertoire. Peripheral blood mononuclear cells were isolated and cryopreserved according to standard operating procedures, and serum was stored at -80 degrees C. Staining used CD3-PerCP (BW264/56), CD4-APC (RPA-T4), CD45RO-PE (UCHT1) and CD8-Pacific Orange (3B5) antibodies, with Sytox blue excluding non-viable cells.

The clonotype was recovered from an adult in good health and CMV-seronegative. Some clones in this sample may be carry-over from other donors' samples. The rearrangement combines TRBV6-1 with TRBJ2-3, with no D gene named confidently. The sequencing input was memory CD4+ T cells from blood. This receptor has the CDR3 CASSEFTDTQYF. The nucleotide sequence reads TGTGCCAGCAGTGAGTTTACAGATACGCAGTATTTT.